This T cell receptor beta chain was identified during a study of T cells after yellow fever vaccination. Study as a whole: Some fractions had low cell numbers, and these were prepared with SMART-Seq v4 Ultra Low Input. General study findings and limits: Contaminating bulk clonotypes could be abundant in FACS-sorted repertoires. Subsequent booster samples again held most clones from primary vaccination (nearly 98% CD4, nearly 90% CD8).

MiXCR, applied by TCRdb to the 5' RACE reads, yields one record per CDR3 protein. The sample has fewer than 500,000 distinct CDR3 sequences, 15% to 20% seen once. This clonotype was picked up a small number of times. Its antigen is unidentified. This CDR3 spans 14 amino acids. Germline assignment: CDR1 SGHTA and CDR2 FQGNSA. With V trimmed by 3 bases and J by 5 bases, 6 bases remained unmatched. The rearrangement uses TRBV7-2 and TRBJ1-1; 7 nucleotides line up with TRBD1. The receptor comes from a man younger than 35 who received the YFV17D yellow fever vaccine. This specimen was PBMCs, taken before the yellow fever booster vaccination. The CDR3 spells CASSFLAGGTEAFF. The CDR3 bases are TGTGCCAGCAGCTTCCTCGCAGGGGGGACTGAAGCTTTCTTT.